This T cell receptor beta chain was recovered during a study of Graves' ophthalmopathy and Graves' hyperthyroidism. Regarding the study as a whole: Blood also contained most of the expanded thyroid clonotypes above 0.001 frequency.

This clonotype occurred a few times. Its antigen is not identified. The CDR3 sequence is 17 residues long. Deletions cut 1 base from V and 0 bases from J, with 11 bases between. Germline lookup yields CDR1 SGHTS and CDR2 YDEGEE. Patients newly diagnosed with hyperthyroidism, under 2 months' duration, were aged 18 to 65, the study reports. Clinical symptoms, serum thyroxine, TRAb, thyroid ultrasound and orbital computed tomography formed the basis of diagnosis. Amplification of the TCR beta CDR3 regions used RNA transcripts (as template). HTBI-primed first-round RT-PCR preceded second-round multiplex PCR. TCRdb passed the multiplex PCR reads through MiXCR, listing each CDR3 protein once. The data show about 1.1 million distinct CDR3 sequences, about 40% seen once.

The chain employs TRBV5-8 and TRBJ2-6, with D unresolved. The sequence was obtained from an adult man with Graves' hyperthyroidism. The sample comprised peripheral blood or thyroid tissue (not recorded which). CDR3 residues: CASSLRSQISGANVLTF. CDR3 sequence (DNA): TGTGCCAGCAGCTTGAGGTCTCAGATCTCTGGGGCCAACGTCCTGACTTTC.